This T cell receptor (beta chain) was obtained from a study of cytomegalovirus exposure and HLA in healthy donors (dated by TCRdb to 2016 to 2017). For the study in its entirety: An earlier analysis of 587 of the donors reported 276 Gb of sequence data and about 120 million unique TCR beta sequences obtained from about 170 million T cells. The study used immunosequencing to profile the T cell repertoires of more than 650 subjects and linked those repertoires to cytomegalovirus serostatus. Genome-wide SNP genotypes for about 65% of the roughly 670 donors were used in a later genetic analysis, which treated that subset as a discovery cohort. An earlier analysis of around 640 of the donors used high-throughput TCR beta sequencing to judge whether each TCR beta V gene segment behaved as functional or pseudogenic. Because of strong linkage in the cohort, roughly five DR-DQ haplotypes were treated as single units for association and clustering. HLA typing included class I and class II loci at four-digit resolution. Among some 410 genotyped donors of the cohort, an average of around 240,000 unique TCR beta nucleotide sequences were sequenced per donor, about a sixth of them non-productive. The genetic ancestry cluster associated with self-reported Caucasian donors included 81% of the 398 genotyped donors. A later analysis re-examined previously published TCR beta repertoires from 610 or so donors and added high-resolution HLA genotyping to investigate patterns of TCR occurrence. A separate validation cohort of over 95 different subjects was used in addition to the roughly 670-subject first cohort. In the later analysis, no new phenotypic data were used to find candidate immune exposures; instead, reliance was placed on TCR beta sequences and their occurrence across donors. The study aimed to test whether cataloging public T cell receptors could reveal signatures of past pathogen exposure. An early release that covered about 600 HLA-typed donors contained about 290 gigabases of sequencing data and 65 million to 100 million unique TCR sequences. All discovery cohort repertoires had been generated on a single sequencing platform. Donor age, sex, ethnicity and CMV serostatus were compiled together with the repertoire data. The number of typed donors differed by locus: about 629-630 for A, B, C, DRB1 and DQB1; 500 to 550 for DQA1; approximately 610 for DPA1; and 400 to 480 for DPB1. The study combined high-throughput TCR immunosequencing, statistical association of individual TCRs with disease status, and machine learning to predict cytomegalovirus infection status.

Library creation used the immunoSEQ multiplex PCR assay. The multiplex PCR relied on a mix of 60 forward primers for TCR Vbeta segments and 13 reverse primers for TCR Jbeta segments. Amplification of the CDR3 region of rearranged TCR beta genes was performed with a multiplex PCR assay on genomic DNA. Amplified TCR beta libraries were sequenced as 87-base-pair reads on the Illumina HiSeq System. The original pipeline was this. In a later analysis, 77 million or so unique TCR beta chains were counted across the approximately 670 repertoires, and roughly 9.9 million of these chains were shared by at least two donors. Raw reads were error-corrected and collapsed into unique sequences with a nearest-neighbor algorithm that merged closely related sequences to remove PCR and sequencing errors. CDR3 sequences were aligned to IMGT reference sequences to assign V, D and J gene segments. For a sequence to be retained, a match of at least six nucleotides was required to both a V gene segment and a J gene segment. Rearrangements were called productive when the CDR3 lacked stop codons and stayed in frame with V and J; all others were non-productive. Following IMGT convention, CDR3 was defined as the stretch from the second conserved V-encoded cysteine up to the conserved J-encoded phenylalanine. The earlier analysis of 587 of the donors excluded sequences that lacked an unambiguous match to a single V gene segment. An earlier analysis of 587 of the donors called V segments functional above 56.7% productive rearrangements and segregating when the between-donor standard deviation exceeded 5%. A statistical classification framework was developed to diagnose cytomegalovirus status using the catalog of TCR beta chain sequences. In a later analysis, TCR nucleotide sequences were compared against IMGT/GENE-DB human TR gene sequences so that V and J genes could be assigned. Using the TCRdist pipeline, a later analysis assigned CDR3 sequences along with most-parsimonious VDJ recombination scenarios. In a later analysis, each TCR beta chain was defined by its CDR3 amino acid sequence together with its V-gene family, and reads without a unique V-gene family were excluded. As a way to deal with suspected cross-contamination and a sequencing artifact, a later analysis dropped over 550 nucleotide sequences that were highly shared and had low generation probability. A later analysis calculated a clonal expansion index for each public chain from normalized within-repertoire ranks of inferred template counts. In a later analysis, generation probabilities were computed with a VDJ recombination model fitted to out-of-frame rearrangements, and the resulting probabilities were checked against IGoR. In a later analysis, TCR-TCR, TCR-HLA and TCR-CMV co-occurrence was scored with hypergeometric tests, and a repertoire-size bias correction was applied to TCR pairs. To estimate false discovery rates, a later analysis permuted the HLA or CMV assignments 20 times. In a later analysis, co-occurring TCRs were grouped using DBSCAN, and TCRdist sequence similarity was added for clustering within HLA-allele-positive subsets. Repertoires with fewer than 30,000 or more than 120,000 public chains were left out of co-occurrence clustering, as were a few repertoires with anomalous nucleotide sharing. Here the immuneACCESS table is served through TCRdb, limited to in-frame sequences with V and J called. Missing clones are a known gap in these copies; in checked studies unresolved V genes cover under half, and the rest lacks a known reason. That table furnishes V, J and clone size, whereas the DNA furnished D and trimming. The sample table holds 120,000 or so clones, of which about two thirds were seen once. Of the sample, less than 4.5% falls within the top ten clones.

Reading from cysteine to phenylalanine, the CDR3 counts 13 amino acids. The CDR3 DNA has 39 bases and is translated from base 1. CDR1 is given as SGHDT and CDR2 as YYEEEE, both from the germline V gene. Relative to germline, V is 4 bases shorter and J is 4 bases shorter, with 11 bases between their ends. The cohort comprised approximately 700 healthy bone marrow donors. At the time of sampling, every cohort member was nominally healthy, though immune exposures that went unrecorded were likely present. The donor was CMV seronegative and belonged to the group of more than 300 seronegative cohort members. Every donor gave a peripheral blood sample, and the peripheral blood mononuclear cells from that sample were used for TCR beta sequencing. The Qiagen DNeasy Blood Extraction Kit was used to extract genomic DNA from the blood cell samples. What the study reported, not specific to this receptor: In a later analysis, HLA-associated TCR beta chains were found to be more clonally expanded and to have lower generation probabilities than equally common non-associated chains. In a later genetic analysis, a missense DCLRE1C variant was associated with V-gene and J-gene trimming of TCR beta chains, and the association was replicated in an independent cohort. Cytomegalovirus status was reported to be diagnosed by the classifier with high specificity and sensitivity in both the original and validation cohorts. Some IMGT-functional V segments, including TRBV6-2 and TRBV6-3, could not be distinguished by the 87-base-pair reads and were therefore excluded. In vitro tests confirmed that a few of the cytomegalovirus-associated TCR beta chains recognize cytomegalovirus antigens. Because HLA typing was unavailable for some donors at each locus, only the typed subset was used in association tests. The sequencing pipeline was judged likely to have produced a cluster of highly shared sequence variants as a technical artifact. According to a later analysis, TCR association rates differed among HLA loci, with DRB1 alleles showing the most associated TCRs and HLA-C alleles showing the fewest. A further reported finding was that TCR beta sequences accurately predicted the HLA-A and HLA-B alleles for most subjects in the first cohort. A later analysis found that most CMV-associated TCR beta chains appeared HLA-restricted, with HLA associations seemingly driven largely by CMV exposure. Most TCR sequences were observed very rarely across donors, whereas some public TCRs were present in many individuals. Only TCR beta chains were sequenced in this cohort, and the absence of alpha or paired-chain data limited detectable features. Sequencing depth was assumed to be roughly uniform across donors in the presence/absence analyses, though that assumption may not hold. Broadly in line with IMGT annotations, most TCR beta V segments showed up in productive rearrangements about 87% or about 30% of the time in an earlier analysis of several hundred of the donors. Strong co-occurrence of HLA alleles, especially DR and DQ, made assigning TCR associations to individual alleles difficult. A total of fewer than 200 TCR beta chains were listed by the study as associated with cytomegalovirus. A later analysis associated about 17,000 TCR beta sequences with specific HLA alleles at a false discovery rate of 0.05. A later genetic analysis reported fewer N-insertions in productive TCRs among donors in an Asian-associated ancestry cluster than the roughly 650-donor mean. CMV serostatus was the only immune exposure information available for the cohort. It was suggested by the authors that the approach could potentially be generalized to other disease states and immunological phenotypes. Linkage disequilibrium might explain the correlated functional status among segregating V segments, but an unknown experimental factor could not be excluded. Several of the top co-occurrence clusters appeared to be linked to parvovirus B19, influenza, CMV and Epstein-Barr virus, according to a later analysis. Some 15 rarely observed V segments, including chromosome 9 orphons, were excluded from the earlier analysis of approximately 600 of the donors because counts were too low.

As regards this clone: The antigen this receptor binds is unknown. Base qualities are missing; no much larger clone stands one base away.

Sequenced sample: PBMCs. The sequence links TRBV5-6 to TRBJ1-2; 6 matching bases give a weak D call of TRBD1. This receptor was identified in a man aged 30-40 years in good health and CMV-seronegative. Here the CDR3 is given as CASSVDSLYGYTF. The DNA sequence reads TGTGCCAGCAGCGTGGACAGCCTCTATGGCTACACCTTC.